These T cell receptor beta chains were read from a single sample in a study of T cells in Graves' hyperthyroidism and ophthalmopathy. TCRdb passed the multiplex PCR reads through MiXCR, listing each CDR3 protein once. The sample lists about 640,000 distinct CDR3 sequences, around 21% seen once, with about 35% in the top ten. The sample was blood. The receptors were gathered from a man aged 25 to 40 with Graves' ophthalmopathy. Each CDR3 is given with its conserved first and last residue.

V: TRBV5-4; CDR3: CASSLRRDGDTQYF
V: TRBV24-1; CDR3: CATSGGGSGQETQYF
V: TRBV11-2; CDR3: CASSLGPIPGASGRRDEQFF
V: TRBV30; CDR3: CAWSDVRRGAANTEAFF
V: TRBV13; CDR3: CASSLSRAARGYEQYF
V: TRBV20-1; CDR3: CSARGSFGTEAFF
V: TRBV12-3/TRBV12-4; CDR3: CASSTRVYEQYF
V: TRBV20-1; CDR3: CSARLRTGGYEQYF
V: TRBV7-2; CDR3: CASSLGAGQGSYEQYF
V: TRBV11-2; CDR3: CASSLAPGARQPQHF